This entry features one TCR beta chain sequence. Its antigen is not known. TCRdb fed the reads into MiXCR, producing one record per CDR3 protein. The sample has 270,000 or so distinct CDR3 sequences, about 18% seen once. The sample comes from a study of T cell repertoires in cytomegalovirus infection. In the study overall: Matching HLA type and CMV infection were both indicated by public TCR beta signatures.

Findings and limits, study-wide: Clonotype analysis showed dominance of the ex vivo response by HLA-C-restricted CMV-specific TCR beta clonotypes.

V was trimmed by 4 bases and J by 4 bases, leaving 21 bases between them. This CDR3 has 17 amino acids. Germline assignment: CDR1 SGHRS and CDR2 YFSETQ. The chain uses TRBV5-1 and TRBJ2-1; D may correspond to TRBD1 or TRBD2 (7 bases each). Sequenced material: CD8+ T cells from PBMCs. This clonotype originated in a human donor in good health (CMV status not recorded). Some clones in this sample may be carry-over from other donors' samples. The CDR3 loop reads CASSLRRGGTEYNEQFF. CDR3 bases: TGCGCCAGCAGCCTAAGAAGGGGGGGGACAGAATACAATGAGCAGTTCTTC.